A selection of T cell receptor beta chains follows, all from one sample in a study of T-cell memory formation after mild COVID-19. TCRdb passed the 5' RACE reads through MiXCR, listing each CDR3 protein once. Among a few hundred thousand distinct CDR3 sequences listed, around a sixth were seen once. The sample was PBMCs or a T cell subset sorted from them (not recorded which). Every receptor here comes from a man aged 18-30 years who had mild COVID-19 (a few samples of this study predate the infection). Cell type and time point are not known. CDR3s include the opening cysteine and the closing phenylalanine or tryptophan. The order of the fields is V gene, D gene, clone size, J gene, CDR3 length, CDR3 DNA, CDR3 protein. D genes are given only for firm matches. The size of a clone is reported for some rows only, either as once, few or many, or as a class for expanded clones.

TRBV4-1	NA	few	TRBJ1-1	16	TGCGCCAGCAGCCGCCCCGGGCAGGGTCGGAGCACTGAAGCTTTCTTT	CASSRPGQGRSTEAFF
TRBV25-1	NA	few	TRBJ1-2	12	TGTGCCAGCAGTGAATTCCCCTATGGCTACACCTTC	CASSEFPYGYTF
TRBV6-2/TRBV6-3	TRBD2	few	TRBJ2-5	15	TGTGCCAGCAGTTACTCTAGCGGGGGCCTCGGGACCCAGTACTTC	CASSYSSGGLGTQYF
TRBV4-3	NA	few	TRBJ1-1	16	TGCGCCAGCAGCCAAGGCGCGTCTGACATGAACACTGAAGCTTTCTTT	CASSQGASDMNTEAFF
TRBV7-8	NA	few	TRBJ1-1	12	TGTGCCAGCAGCTCAGCGTATACTGAAGCTTTCTTT	CASSSAYTEAFF
TRBV5-1	TRBD1	NA	TRBJ2-7	17	TGCGCCAGCAGCTCGGCCCCCGGGACAGACCTCGGCTACGAGCAGTACTTC	CASSSAPGTDLGYEQYF
TRBV15	NA	NA	TRBJ2-5	15	TGTGCCACCAGCAGAGATCGTTTCGGGGAAGAGACCCAGTACTTC	CATSRDRFGEETQYF
TRBV11-2	NA	NA	TRBJ2-1	12	TGTGCCAGCAGCTTCCCTTATGGCGAGCAGTTCTTC	CASSFPYGEQFF
TRBV20-1	NA	few	TRBJ1-5	17	TGCAGTGCTAGAGATCAGGCGGGAACACCTCGAAATCAGCCCCAGCATTTT	CSARDQAGTPRNQPQHF
TRBV4-1	TRBD2	few	TRBJ2-5	16	TGCGCCAGCAGCCAAGCCGGGACTAGCGGCTTAGGGACCCAGTACTTC	CASSQAGTSGLGTQYF
TRBV4-1	NA	NA	TRBJ2-3	16	TGCGCCAGCAGCCAAGATGGTAGGGTCGGGGTTCGTACGCAGTATTTT	CASSQDGRVGVRTQYF
TRBV7-2	TRBD2	few	TRBJ2-5	15	TGTGCCAGCAGACAGAGCGGGGGGGCCTGGGAGACCCAGTACTTC	CASRQSGGAWETQYF
TRBV3-1	NA	NA	TRBJ2-7	13	TGTGCCAGCAGCCAAGGGATTCCCTACGAGCAGTACTTC	CASSQGIPYEQYF
TRBV7-9	TRBD1	few	TRBJ1-4	15	TGTGCCAGCAGCTTCCGGGACAGGGTCGGAGAAAAACTGTTTTTT	CASSFRDRVGEKLFF
TRBV13	TRBD1	NA	TRBJ1-1	13	TGTGCCAGCAGCTCCGGACAGGTCGCTGAAGCTTTCTTT	CASSSGQVAEAFF
TRBV5-1	NA	NA	TRBJ2-3	15	TGCGCCAGCAGCCTCGGACACTCTAGCACAGATACGCAGTATTTT	CASSLGHSSTDTQYF
TRBV5-8	TRBD2	few	TRBJ2-2	16	TGTGCCAGCAGCTTGGCTAGCGGGGGGCACACCGGGGAGCTGTTTTTT	CASSLASGGHTGELFF
TRBV5-1	NA	few	TRBJ2-3	15	TGCGCCAGCAGCTTGAACCCGCAGAGCACAGATACGCAGTATTTT	CASSLNPQSTDTQYF
TRBV5-1	NA	NA	TRBJ1-2	15	TGCGCCAGCAGCTTGAGTTGGCCCGCTAACTATGGCTACACCTTC	CASSLSWPANYGYTF
TRBV6-5	TRBD1	NA	TRBJ1-2	13	TGTGCCAGCAGCCGAGGGGGCTACTATGGCTACACCTTC	CASSRGGYYGYTF
TRBV29-1	NA	few	TRBJ2-5	13	TGCAGCGTTGCTAGGGCCTCCCAAGAGACCCAGTACTTC	CSVARASQETQYF
TRBV12-3/TRBV12-4	NA	NA	TRBJ1-3	14	TGTGCCAGCAGTCAGGGGAACTCTGGAAACACCATATATTTT	CASSQGNSGNTIYF
TRBV6-1	NA	NA	TRBJ1-1	16	TGTGCCAGCCCCAAGCGGGGTACCCAGACCCCCACTGAAGCTTTCTTT	CASPKRGTQTPTEAFF
TRBV3-1	TRBD1	NA	TRBJ1-1	16	TGTGCCAGCAGCCAAGGGGGACAGGGTGGGGGAAAGGGAGCTTTCTTT	CASSQGGQGGGKGAFF
TRBV20-1	NA	few	TRBJ1-1	12	TGCAGTGCAGCGGCGGGGAACACTGAAGCTTTCTTT	CSAAAGNTEAFF
TRBV5-6	TRBD1	few	TRBJ2-2	15	TGTGCCAGCAGCCGGACAGGGAGGAACACCGGGGAGCTGTTTTTT	CASSRTGRNTGELFF
TRBV20-1	TRBD2	many	TRBJ2-3	14	TGCAGTGCTCTGAGCGGGGGGGCCAAAGATACGCAGTATTTT	CSALSGGAKDTQYF
TRBV11-2	NA	few	TRBJ1-6	14	TGTGCCAGCAGCTTCATGATTGAGAATTCACCCCTCCACTTT	CASSFMIENSPLHF
TRBV27	TRBD1	few	TRBJ1-1	15	TGTGCCAGCAGTTGGATAGGGGGCGCGGGCACTGAAGCTTTCTTT	CASSWIGGAGTEAFF
TRBV27	NA	many	TRBJ2-2	13	TGTGCCAGCAGTTTAAATGGGCACGGGGAGCTGTTTTTT	CASSLNGHGELFF
TRBV30	TRBD2	NA	TRBJ2-5	13	TGTGCCTGGGCCTGGGGGGGGACGGGGACCCAGTACTTC	CAWAWGGTGTQYF
TRBV9	NA	few	TRBJ1-2	15	TGTGCCAGCAGCGTAGCTACTGAGCCTAACTATGGCTACACCTTC	CASSVATEPNYGYTF
TRBV7-9	NA	many	TRBJ2-7	14	TGCGCCAGCAGCTCACCGGGACAACCTTACGAGCAGTACTTC	CASSSPGQPYEQYF
TRBV9	NA	many	TRBJ2-7	12	TGTGCCAGCAGCCCAGGCTTCTACGAGCAGTACTTC	CASSPGFYEQYF
TRBV20-1	NA	many	TRBJ1-1	15	TGCAGTGCTTGGTCCTCGGGACACCCGAACACTGAAGCTTTCTTT	CSAWSSGHPNTEAFF
TRBV5-1	NA	many	TRBJ2-2	16	TGCGCCAGCAGCTTAGGAAGACTTACGAACACCGGGGAGCTGTTTTTT	CASSLGRLTNTGELFF
TRBV15	NA	NA	TRBJ2-1	15	TGTGCCACCAGCACGGAAGGGGAATCCTACAATGAGCAGTTCTTC	CATSTEGESYNEQFF
TRBV10-3	TRBD2	NA	TRBJ2-6	17	TGTGCCATCAGTGAGGGGCGGGGGAGCTCTGGGGCCAACGTCCTGACTTTC	CAISEGRGSSGANVLTF
TRBV25-1	NA	once	TRBJ2-3	16	TGTGCCAGCAGTATCTGGGACGGCCCTCTCACAGATACGCAGTATTTT	CASSIWDGPLTDTQYF
TRBV30	TRBD1	NA	TRBJ1-6	15	TGTGCCTGGAGAGACAGGGGGCTCAGGTATTCACCCCTCCACTTT	CAWRDRGLRYSPLHF
TRBV12-3/TRBV12-4	NA	few	TRBJ2-5	12	TGTGCCAGCAGTTCCGGGACGCCGATTAGAAACTTC	CASSSGTPIRNF
TRBV6-1	TRBD1	few	TRBJ2-7	15	TGTGCCAGCAGTGAACAGGACAGGGGGCCCTACGAGCAGTACTTC	CASSEQDRGPYEQYF
TRBV9	NA	few	TRBJ2-1	15	TGTGCCAGCAGCGCCCAGGGCAGTTCCTACAATGAGCAGTTCTTC	CASSAQGSSYNEQFF
TRBV7-9	NA	few	TRBJ2-2	16	TGTGCCAGCAGCCCAGGTCACCTCCTATACACCGGGGAGCTGTTTTTT	CASSPGHLLYTGELFF
TRBV9	NA	few	TRBJ2-1	14	TGTGCCAGCAGCGTAGTCGATAGTAGGGATGAGCAGTTCTTC	CASSVVDSRDEQFF
TRBV12-3/TRBV12-4	NA	NA	TRBJ2-1	13	TGTGCCAGCAGTGAGACGCATGGCGGTGAGCAGTTCTTC	CASSETHGGEQFF
TRBV7-8	NA	once	TRBJ2-3	13	TGTGCCAGCACCCCGGCAGTCACAGATACGCAGTATTTT	CASTPAVTDTQYF
TRBV7-9	NA	few	TRBJ2-2	15	TGTGCCAGCAGCTTCGGGAGCTCGAACACCGGGGAGCTGTTTTTT	CASSFGSSNTGELFF